The next 29 T cell receptor beta chains were all read from a single sample in a study of immune evolution from preneoplasia to lung adenocarcinoma. Profiling relied on immunoSEQ multiplex PCR, and the TCRdb table lists in-frame clones only, not all of them. Found here are nearly 2,500 clones, 70% to 80% of them singletons; the top ten hold roughly 16%. Sequencing was done on a sample of FFPE adjacent normal lung tissue. All receptors come from a person aged 70 to 85 with lung adenocarcinoma.

This clone was detected a few times. The chain combines TRBV2 with TRBJ2-2; D is possibly TRBD1 (6 bases). Germline V lookup: CDR1 SNHLY, CDR2 FYNNEI. The CDR3 contains 13 residues. The V and J ends lost 7 bases and 4 bases respectively, with 10 bases between them. The CDR3 sequence is CASIQGSTGELFF. The DNA of the CDR3 is TGTGCCAGCATCCAGGGGAGCACCGGGGAGCTGTTTTTT.

The chain couples TRBV30 to TRBJ2-5; a weak D match, TRBD2 (5 bases). Germline lookup yields CDR1 GTSNPN and CDR2 SVGIG (reference sequence). The CDR3 totals 14 residues. Trimming took 0 bases from V and 6 from J, leaving 14 bases between them. CDR3 loop: CAWSVFAGQKTQYF. As DNA, the CDR3 is TGTGCCTGGAGTGTATTTGCGGGTCAGAAGACCCAGTACTTC. Supplemented by reference TRBV30 and TRBJ2-5, the full variable domain reads SQTIHQWPATLVQPVGSPLSLECTVEGTSNPNLYWYRQAAGRGLQLLFYSVGIGQISSEVPQNLSASRPQDRQFILSSKKLLLSDSGFYLCAWSVFAGQKTQYFGPGTRLLVL.

This sequence joins TRBV10-1 and TRBJ2-3; TRBD1 matches 7 bases. The CDR3 extends over 16 amino acids. Trimming removed 2 bases from V and 5 bases from J; junction bases left unmatched: 10. Germline assignment: CDR1 WNHNN and CDR2 SYGVQD (reference sequence). The CDR3 DNA reads as TGCGCCAGCAGTGAGAGTCTAGAGGGGGCAAAAGATACGCAGTATTTT. Protein product: CASSESLEGAKDTQYF.

V gene TRBV27 combines with J gene TRBJ2-7; D gene unclear. V gave up 1 base and J gave up 3 bases, with 7 bases separating them. The CDR3 runs 13 residues. The germline V gene has CDR1 MNHEY and CDR2 SMNVEV (reference sequence). The CDR3 protein is CASSLFDGYEQYF. The CDR3 DNA is TGTGCCAGCAGTTTATTTGACGGCTACGAGCAGTACTTC.

The V call is TRBV5-6, the J call TRBJ2-1; the match to TRBD2 covers 9 bases. Germline assignment: CDR1 SGHDT and CDR2 YYEEEE. This CDR3 is 15 amino acids long. Trimming took 4 bases from V and 1 from J; bases not matched to a gene: 3. This CDR3 reads CASSMTSGSYNEQFF. In nucleotides, the CDR3 is TGTGCCAGCAGCATGACTAGCGGATCCTACAATGAGCAGTTCTTC.

The chain employs TRBV29-1 and TRBJ2-7; D gene ambiguous. There are 16 residues in the CDR3. The germline gives CDR1 SQVTM, CDR2 ANQGSEA. The CDR3 DNA is TGCGGAGAAATAGGAGACTGTAGGGCCCGCAGCTACGAGCAGTACTTC. Its translation: CGEIGDCRARSYEQYF.

The rearrangement uses TRBV5-6 and TRBJ1-5, with D maybe TRBD1 (5 bases). V gave up 0 bases and J gave up 7 bases, with 14 bases separating them. The CDR3 is 15 amino acids. Looked up from germline, CDR1 is SGHDT and CDR2 is YYEEEE. The CDR3: CASSLAASGRQPQHF. In DNA, the CDR3 is TGTGCCAGCAGCTTGGCCGCGTCAGGGCGGCAGCCCCAGCATTTT.

This clone has just a few counts. The rearrangement uses TRBV9 and TRBJ2-6; D is perhaps TRBD2 (6 bases). V dropped 4 bases and J dropped 2 bases, with 10 bases sitting between them. The germline V gene has CDR1 SGDLS and CDR2 YYNGEE. The CDR3 consists of 15 residues. In DNA form, the CDR3 reads TGTGCCAGCAGCCCCGGGGGACCTGGGGCCAACGTCCTGACTTTC. It specifies CASSPGGPGANVLTF.

The chain recombines TRBV18 with TRBJ2-7; 10 positions match TRBD1. The length of the CDR3 is 14 residues. With V trimmed by 6 bases and J by 5 bases, 7 bases remained unmatched. Germline V gives CDR1 KGHSH, CDR2 LQKENI. The DNA for the CDR3 is TGTGCCAGCTCCCCTGACAGGGGGCTGAACGAGCAGTACTTC. This codes for CASSPDRGLNEQYF.

This clone occurred once. The chain links TRBV2 to TRBJ1-4, with D uncertain. Germline assignment: CDR1 SNHLY and CDR2 FYNNEI. V lost 7 bases, J lost 4 bases, and 10 bases lay in between. The CDR3 is 13 residues long. Written as DNA, the CDR3 is TGTGCCAGCAACGGGGAGGTTAATGAAAAACTGTTTTTT. It yields the protein CASNGEVNEKLFF.

The chain employs TRBV30 and TRBJ2-3; 15 bases agree with TRBD2. This CDR3 is built from 15 residues. CDR1 and CDR2 from the germline V gene are GTSNPN and SVGIG (reference sequence). The trim removed 2 bases at V and 7 bases at J, leaving 4 bases unmatched. The CDR3 loop is CAWSPGLAGGNTQYF. The CDR3 coding sequence is TGTGCCTGGAGTCCCGGACTAGCGGGGGGGAATACGCAGTATTTT.

This clone was counted a single time. This chain connects TRBV28 to TRBJ2-1, with TRBD2 as a possible D gene (7 bases). The CDR3 spans 17 residues. Germline assignment: CDR1 MDHEN and CDR2 SYDVKM. Trimming stripped 4 bases from V and 2 bases from J, with 18 bases between. DNA of the CDR3: TGTGCCAGCAGTTCAGGGAGGGACACCTTCACCTACAATGAGCAGTTCTTC. Protein: CASSSGRDTFTYNEQFF.

The chain links TRBV5-6 to TRBJ2-1; the D gene is possibly TRBD2 (6 bases). Trimming left V 2 bases short and J 7 bases short, with 7 bases between. The germline gives CDR1 SGHDT, CDR2 YYEEEE. The CDR3 has 12 residues. The CDR3 sequence: CASSFGGNEQFF. The CDR3 DNA follows: TGTGCCAGCAGCTTTGGGGGGAATGAGCAGTTCTTC.

V gene TRBV2 combines with J gene TRBJ2-3; 7 bases are a match to TRBD2. V gave up 8 bases and J gave up 1 base; unmatched junction bases: 9. The CDR3 length is 15 residues. Germline CDR1 is SNHLY and CDR2 is FYNNEI. CDR3 sequence: CASLLGGDRTDTQYF. The DNA of the CDR3 is TGTGCCAGCCTCCTGGGGGGGGACCGCACAGATACGCAGTATTTT.

This chain links TRBV21-1 with TRBJ2-5. TRBV21-1 is assigned pseudogene status. This CDR3 region has 14 residues. For the CDR3, the DNA is TGTGCCAGCAGCAACCGGGCCCCAGGAGAGACCCAGTACTTC. This translates into CASSNRAPGETQYF.

The chain carries TRBV30 and TRBJ2-5, with unresolved D. CDR1 is GTSNPN and CDR2 is SVGIG in the germline V gene (reference sequence). V lost 1 base, J lost 5 bases, and 14 bases lay in between. The CDR3 is made up of 14 amino acids. The CDR3 coding sequence is TGTGCCTGGAGTGGGGTTGGGATTGGGGAGACCCAGTACTTC. Its protein is CAWSGVGIGETQYF.

The V and J genes are TRBV21-1 and TRBJ1-2. TRBV21-1 is shown as a pseudogene. The CDR3 consists of 17 residues. This chain's CDR3 is CATSKYRRPVANYGYTF. CDR3 sequence (DNA): TGTGCCACCTCCAAATATAGAAGGCCCGTAGCTAACTATGGCTACACCTTC.

This clone is termed large (0.1 to 1%). The V and J genes are TRBV9 and TRBJ1-4; the D gene is possibly TRBD1 (5 bases). CDR3 size: 13 residues. V was cut by 4 bases and J by 9 bases, with 13 bases left in between. Germline V gives CDR1 SGDLS, CDR2 YYNGEE. This CDR3 is CASSLDGGQKLFF. The CDR3 nucleotides are TGTGCCAGCAGCCTCGACGGGGGACAAAAACTGTTTTTT.

This clone was counted a few times. The chain joins TRBV2 to TRBJ2-2; 13 positions agree with TRBD2. CDR1 and CDR2 (germline): SNHLY, FYNNEI. There are 15 residues in the CDR3. Trimming cost V 8 bases and J 7 bases; bases outside gene matches: 7. The CDR3 spells CASVGTSGTDGELFF. CDR3 nucleotides: TGTGCCAGCGTCGGGACTAGCGGGACGGACGGGGAGCTGTTTTTT.

The V and J genes are TRBV7-8 and TRBJ1-2; D unclear. V was clipped by 2 bases and J by 2 bases, with 9 bases between them. The CDR3 sequence is 14 residues long. Germline V gives CDR1 SGHVS, CDR2 FQNEAQ. The CDR3 DNA is TGTGCCAGCAGCTTATGGGCCGGCAACTATGGCTACACCTTC. Translation gives CASSLWAGNYGYTF.

The DNA for the CDR3 is TGTGCCAGCAGTGCGGGAGGTACCTACAATGAGCAGTTCTTC. This sequence encodes CASSAGGTYNEQFF. This chain links TRBV2 with TRBJ2-1, with 7 positions matching TRBD2. CDR3 length equals 14 residues. CDR1 is SNHLY and CDR2 is FYNNEI in the germline V gene. V was pared by 4 bases and J by 2 bases, with 2 bases of the junction left unmatched. Drawing the rest from reference TRBV2 and TRBJ2-1, the complete variable domain is EPEVTQTPSHQVTQMGQEVILRCVPISNHLYFYWYRQILGQKVEFLVSFYNNEISEKSEIFDDQFSVERPDGSNFTLKIRSTKLEDSAMYFCASSAGGTYNEQFFGPGTRLTVL.

The chain couples TRBV5-6 to TRBJ2-1, with 8 bases matching TRBD2. There are 15 residues in the CDR3. The V and J ends lost 1 base and 14 bases, in that order; junction bases with no gene match: 14. Germline CDR1 is SGHDT and CDR2 is YYEEEE. The CDR3: CASSLTTGGPRDEFF. Written as DNA, the CDR3 is TGTGCCAGCAGCTTGACAACGGGAGGGCCACGTGATGAGTTCTTC.

The chain has TRBV19 and TRBJ2-7; 7 bases fit TRBD1. The germline V gene encodes CDR1 LNHDA and CDR2 SQIVND (reference sequence). V shed 1 base and J 2 bases; nucleotides not matched to a gene: 5. The CDR3 loop spans 15 amino acids. CDR3 in DNA: TGTGCCAGTAGTATAGGATTCGGGACAGCCTACGAGCAGTACTTC. Translated, it gives CASSIGFGTAYEQYF.

This clone has more than one count but fewer than ten. The V and J genes are TRBV5-1 and TRBJ1-4; 8 bases align to TRBD1. Germline CDR1 reads SGHRS; CDR2 reads YFSETQ. The junction had 1 base not matched to a gene; V was cut back by 2 bases and J by 10 bases. The CDR3 covers 12 residues. This chain's CDR3 is CASSFTGGKLFF. CDR3 nucleotides: TGCGCCAGCAGCTTTACAGGGGGAAAACTGTTTTTT.

The V gene is TRBV2, the J gene TRBJ2-7, with D possibly being TRBD1 (7 bases). V gave up 4 bases and J gave up 7 bases, with 14 bases separating them. The germline CDR1 and CDR2 sequences are SNHLY and FYNNEI. This CDR3 is built from 13 residues. CDR3 DNA sequence: TGTGCCAGCAGTGGCAGGGGGGCGAATGAGCAGTACTTC. Protein product: CASSGRGANEQYF.

By sample fraction, this clone is large. V is TRBV5-1 and J is TRBJ2-7; 11 bases are a match to TRBD1. This CDR3 is 15 amino acids long. V shed 2 bases, J shed 7 bases, and the junction held 8 bases outside the gene matches. Germline-derived CDR1 and CDR2 are SGHRS and YFSETQ. The CDR3 reads CASSLGQGALGEQYF. The CDR3 bases are TGCGCCAGCAGCTTAGGACAGGGGGCATTGGGTGAGCAGTACTTC.

The chain couples TRBV7-8 to TRBJ2-6; the D is unclear. Trimming took 2 bases from V and 9 from J, leaving 17 bases between them. CDR3 length equals 16 residues. CDR1 and CDR2 (germline): SGHVS, FQNEAQ. The DNA of the CDR3 is TGTGCCAGCAGCTTAAATCGGGTGCTGGGCGGCAACGTCCTGACTTTC. Protein sequence: CASSLNRVLGGNVLTF.

This clone has just one count. The chain uses TRBV9 and TRBJ2-3, with D perhaps matching TRBD1 (5 bases). CDR3 size: 14 residues. Germline V gene sequence: CDR1 SGDLS, CDR2 YYNGEE. The V end lost 0 bases, the J end lost 7 bases, and 12 bases lay between the germline ends. The CDR3 region has the DNA TGTGCCAGCAGCGTAGGAGACAGTAGCTATACGCAGTATTTT. Translating gives CASSVGDSSYTQYF. Looking up the rest from reference TRBV9 and TRBJ2-3 gives the full variable domain: DSGVTQTPKHLITATGQRVTLRCSPRSGDLSVYWYQQSLDQGLQFLIQYYNGEERAKGNILERFSAQQFPDLHSELNLSSLELGDSALYFCASSVGDSSYTQYFGPGTRLTVL.

The rearrangement links TRBV11-2 to TRBJ2-3; D gene unclear. The V end lost 5 bases, the J end lost 1 base, and 7 bases lay between the germline ends. The CDR3 covers 13 residues. Germline V gives CDR1 SGHAT, CDR2 FQNNGV. The CDR3 coding sequence is TGTGCCAGCAGCGCTTTACGCACAGATACGCAGTATTTT. As protein: CASSALRTDTQYF. The complete variable domain, with remaining parts taken from reference TRBV11-2 and TRBJ2-3, reads EAGVAQSPRYKIIEKRQSVAFWCNPISGHATLYWYQQILGQGPKLLIQFQNNGVVDDSQLPKDRFSAERLKGVDSTLKIQPAKLEDSAVYLCASSALRTDTQYFGPGTRLTVL.